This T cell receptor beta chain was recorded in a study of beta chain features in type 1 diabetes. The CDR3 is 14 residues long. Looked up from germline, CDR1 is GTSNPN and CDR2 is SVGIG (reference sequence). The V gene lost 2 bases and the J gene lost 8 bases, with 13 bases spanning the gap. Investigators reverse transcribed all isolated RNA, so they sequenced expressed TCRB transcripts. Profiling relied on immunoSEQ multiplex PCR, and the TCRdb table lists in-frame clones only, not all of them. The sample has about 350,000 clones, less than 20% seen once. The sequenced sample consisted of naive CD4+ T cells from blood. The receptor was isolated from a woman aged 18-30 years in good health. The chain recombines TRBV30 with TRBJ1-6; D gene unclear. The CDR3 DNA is TGTGCCTGGAGTACTAGGACCTTGTATTCACCCCTCCACTTT. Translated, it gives CAWSTRTLYSPLHF.